These T cell receptor beta chains were read from a single sample in a study of CD8+CD57+ T cells in acquired aplastic anemia. TCRdb called the reads again in MiXCR, with one record for every CDR3 protein. The sample shows under 200,000 distinct CDR3 sequences, around 60% of them seen only once. Sequencing input: sorted CD4+, CD8+, or CD8+CD57+ T cells (not recorded which) from PBMCs. The source of these receptors is a human donor in good health. Each CDR3 is given with its conserved first and last residue. Each record gives: V gene, CDR3 protein.

TRBV20-1 | CSASPGNRGPDEQYF
TRBV20-1 | CSAPGKAEAFF
TRBV2 | CAVQGALNNEQFF
TRBV2 | CASRTRGVTYEQYF
TRBV10-2 | CASSRRGEDETQYF
TRBV15 | CATKGGNYGYTF
TRBV12-5 | CASGLVLGLGGPHNEQFF
TRBV6-4 | CAISEGVRNQPQHF
TRBV6-5 | CASSFDRGNTIYF
TRBV29-1 | CSVADRGIETQYF
TRBV19 | CASRPQGASNQPQHF
TRBV5-8 | CASSSGLSSYEQYF
TRBV7-9 | CASSSYGADFF
TRBV2 | CASSPPFSSNQPQHF
TRBV19 | CASSISGVGTQYF
TRBV15 | CATSRDVRPQHF
TRBV19 | CASSIVTYREVDQPQHF